These T cell receptor beta chains were read from a single sample in a study of blood T cell repertoires in COVID-19. Using immunoSEQ multiplex PCR, the repertoire was profiled, and TCRdb retains in-frame clones only, with some absent. The table lists approximately 72,000 clones, about 89% of them singletons, with around 12% in the top ten. Sequencing was done on a sample of peripheral blood. The source of these receptors is a woman aged 55-69 years with acute or convalescent COVID-19. CDR3s include the opening cysteine and the closing phenylalanine or tryptophan. Each record gives: J gene, clone size, V gene, CDR3 protein. Clone size is given for some rows only: seen once, a few or many times, or a class if the clone is expanded.

J gene: TRBJ2-7
clone size: -
V gene: TRBV15
CDR3 protein: CATSPLAGASYEQYF

J gene: TRBJ2-7
clone size: once
V gene: TRBV5-1
CDR3 protein: CASSPDSAYEQYF

J gene: TRBJ1-1
clone size: -
V gene: TRBV7-9
CDR3 protein: CASLRGTGLNTEAFF

J gene: TRBJ1-5
clone size: -
V gene: TRBV4-2
CDR3 protein: CASSQRTGINQPQHF

J gene: TRBJ2-7
clone size: -
V gene: TRBV2
CDR3 protein: CASTGQGYEQYF

J gene: TRBJ1-2
clone size: -
V gene: TRBV6-5
CDR3 protein: CASSDPLGANYGYTF

J gene: TRBJ1-4
clone size: -
V gene: TRBV6-1
CDR3 protein: CASSEMAGATNEKLFF

J gene: TRBJ2-1
clone size: -
V gene: TRBV5-6
CDR3 protein: CASSLRRQGAYNEQFF

J gene: TRBJ1-5
clone size: few
V gene: TRBV2
CDR3 protein: CASSVERNQPQHF

J gene: TRBJ1-4
clone size: -
V gene: TRBV2
CDR3 protein: CASNIIQGGREKLFF

J gene: TRBJ2-7
clone size: -
V gene: TRBV30
CDR3 protein: CAWRGQGTGEQYF

J gene: TRBJ2-7
clone size: -
V gene: TRBV7-9
CDR3 protein: CASSSISDRVSGEQYF

J gene: TRBJ2-3
clone size: -
V gene: TRBV3-1/TRBV3-2
CDR3 protein: CASSQESPSTDTQYF

J gene: TRBJ1-5
clone size: few
V gene: TRBV2
CDR3 protein: CASGPEQGMSGQPQHF

J gene: TRBJ2-7
clone size: -
V gene: TRBV2
CDR3 protein: CASSGQERSYEQYF

J gene: TRBJ1-1
clone size: -
V gene: TRBV27
CDR3 protein: CASSFREDTEAFF

J gene: TRBJ2-1
clone size: -
V gene: TRBV7-2
CDR3 protein: CASTPGQGTYNEQFF

J gene: TRBJ1-5
clone size: -
V gene: TRBV2
CDR3 protein: CASTTGINQPQHF

J gene: TRBJ1-6
clone size: -
V gene: TRBV6-5
CDR3 protein: CASSSQGSNSPLHF

J gene: TRBJ1-1
clone size: -
V gene: TRBV14
CDR3 protein: CASSRIDRGTEAFF

J gene: TRBJ2-1
clone size: once
V gene: TRBV30
CDR3 protein: CAWSVPQGGNNEQFF

J gene: TRBJ2-3
clone size: -
V gene: TRBV12-3/TRBV12-4
CDR3 protein: CASSFADTQYF

J gene: TRBJ2-2
clone size: -
V gene: TRBV5-1
CDR3 protein: CASSLLLGGSNTGELFF

J gene: TRBJ2-2
clone size: few
V gene: TRBV5-1
CDR3 protein: CASSSPGGTNTGELFF

J gene: TRBJ2-1
clone size: -
V gene: TRBV6-4
CDR3 protein: CASSDSHGGAYSSYNEQFF

J gene: TRBJ2-5
clone size: -
V gene: TRBV27
CDR3 protein: CASTCKSPQYF

J gene: TRBJ1-5
clone size: -
V gene: TRBV21-1
CDR3 protein: CASSRQGADQPQHF

J gene: TRBJ2-2
clone size: few
V gene: TRBV5-4
CDR3 protein: CASRIAGGNTGELFF

J gene: TRBJ2-3
clone size: -
V gene: TRBV18
CDR3 protein: CASSMSGTDTQYF